This TCR beta chain was recorded in a study of post-analysis software for immune sequencing data. Overall study findings and caveats: Patients used five TRBV segments, including TRBV5-6, TRBV5-1 and TRBV20-1, more often than controls.

Tagging with unique molecular identifiers was a feature of the TCR beta cDNA libraries. TCRdb redid the calling of the PCR reads with MiXCR, one entry per CDR3 protein. The repertoire consists of hundreds of thousands of distinct CDR3 sequences, with roughly 29% occurring once and the leading ten covering roughly 0.54%. Of note for this clonotype: Its antigen is undetermined.

Trimming cost V 1 base and J 8 bases, with 17 bases left between them. The germline CDR1 and CDR2 sequences are SGHAT and FQNNGV. The CDR3 spans 15 residues. Specimen: blood. The chain uses TRBV11-2 and TRBJ1-1; weak D call: TRBD1 (5 bases). The sequence was collected from a girl under 18 with multiple sclerosis. CDR3 loop: CASSLGGTGDTEAFF. The CDR3, as DNA: TGTGCCAGCAGCTTAGGGGGGACGGGGGATACAGAAGCTTTCTTT.